The rows below give T cell receptor beta chains drawn from one sample of a study of shared clonotypes between healthy human individuals. Generated by immunoSEQ multiplex PCR, the TCRdb table keeps only in-frame clones and is missing some. This table has about 470,000 clones, 79% appearing once. Sequenced input: PBMCs. The receptors were gathered from a woman in her thirties or forties in good health. Some clones in this sample may be carry-over from other donors' samples. Both conserved end residues are part of each CDR3. The D gene is left open where the match is weak. Clone size, where shown, is once, few, many, or a class for clones that have expanded.

.	TRBV7-2	.	TRBJ2-5	CASSFSNQETQYF	TGTGCCAGCAGCTTCAGCAACCAAGAGACCCAGTACTTC
TRBD1	TRBV18	.	TRBJ2-7	CASSPGQGSYEQYF	TGTGCCAGCTCACCAGGACAGGGGTCCTACGAGCAGTACTTC
.	TRBV19	.	TRBJ2-5	CASSAQGPETQYF	TGTGCCAGTAGTGCCCAGGGGCCGGAGACCCAGTACTTC
.	TRBV2	.	TRBJ1-5	CASSDSVGQSNQPQHF	TGTGCCAGCAGTGATAGTGTGGGGCAGAGCAATCAGCCCCAGCATTTT
TRBD2	TRBV7-6	.	TRBJ2-2	CASSLVGGSNTGELFF	TGTGCCAGCAGCTTAGTCGGGGGGTCGAACACCGGGGAGCTGTTTTTT
TRBD2	TRBV19	.	TRBJ2-7	CASSTGASGPTYEQYF	TGTGCCAGTAGTACGGGGGCTAGCGGGCCTACCTACGAGCAGTACTTC
TRBD2	TRBV6-4	.	TRBJ2-1	CASSDPGTSGTYNEQFF	TGTGCCAGCAGTGACCCCGGGACTAGCGGAACCTACAATGAGCAGTTCTTC
.	TRBV19	.	TRBJ2-1	CASSMPLARGPSWNEQFF	TGTGCCAGTAGTATGCCGCTGGCCCGTGGCCCCAGTTGGAATGAGCAGTTCTTC
.	TRBV10-3	.	TRBJ1-2	CATGGGDGYTF	TGTGCCACGGGGGGAGGGGACGGCTACACCTTC
.	TRBV5-4	.	TRBJ2-7	CASSPSGAENYEQYF	TGTGCCAGCAGCCCGTCTGGAGCGGAAAACTACGAGCAGTACTTC
.	TRBV5-1	.	TRBJ2-7	CASSLAVPASSYEQYF	TGCGCCAGCAGCTTGGCCGTACCGGCGAGCTCCTACGAGCAGTACTTC
TRBD1	TRBV7-2	many	TRBJ1-2	CASSSDRRDGYTF	TGTGCCAGCAGCTCGGACAGGCGGGATGGCTACACCTTC
.	TRBV6-1	.	TRBJ1-5	CASSGGRYSNQPQHF	TGTGCCAGCAGTGGGGGTAGATATAGCAATCAGCCCCAGCATTTT
.	TRBV6-4	.	TRBJ1-1	CASSGDGGTEAFF	TGTGCCAGCAGTGGGGACGGGGGCACTGAAGCTTTCTTT
TRBD2	TRBV5-6	.	TRBJ2-7	CASSLVLAGGEQYF	TGTGCCAGCAGCTTGGTTCTAGCGGGAGGCGAGCAGTACTTC
TRBD2	TRBV29-1	.	TRBJ2-1	CSVAGSGGDNEQFF	TGCAGCGTTGCGGGCAGCGGGGGAGACAATGAGCAGTTCTTC
.	TRBV6-5	.	TRBJ2-5	CASSRALAETQYF	TGTGCCAGTTCCCGGGCCCTGGCCGAGACCCAGTACTTC
TRBD2	TRBV7-9	once	TRBJ2-1	CASSSLAGVYNEQFF	TGTGCCAGCAGCTCTCTAGCGGGAGTGTACAATGAGCAGTTCTTC
.	TRBV28	.	TRBJ1-2	CASSLSRTGNYGYTF	TGTGCCAGCAGTTTATCAAGGACGGGCAACTATGGCTACACCTTC
.	TRBV28	.	TRBJ2-1	CASRNLAETYNEQFF	TGTGCCAGCAGGAATCTGGCGGAGACCTACAATGAGCAGTTCTTC
TRBD2	TRBV4-3	few	TRBJ2-7	CASSQGLAGVPSYEQYF	TGCGCCAGCAGCCAAGGTCTAGCGGGAGTTCCGTCCTACGAGCAGTACTTC
.	TRBV5-4	.	TRBJ2-1	CASSWWRGPNNEQFF	TGTGCCAGCAGCTGGTGGAGGGGACCCAACAATGAGCAGTTCTTC
.	TRBV18	.	TRBJ2-3	CASSPPGQRTDTQYF	TGTGCCAGCTCACCTCCGGGACAAAGAACAGATACGCAGTATTTT